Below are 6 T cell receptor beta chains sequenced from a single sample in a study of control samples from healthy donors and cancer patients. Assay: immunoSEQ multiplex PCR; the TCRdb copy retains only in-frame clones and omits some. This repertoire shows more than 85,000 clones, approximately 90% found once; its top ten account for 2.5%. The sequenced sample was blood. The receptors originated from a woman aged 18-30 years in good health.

The CDR3 sequence is CASSPNLGGEQYF. DNA for the CDR3: TGTGCCAGCAGCCCAAATCTGGGTGGCGAGCAGTACTTC. This sequence joins TRBV7-9 and TRBJ2-7, with no clear D. CDR1 and CDR2 from the germline V gene are SEHNR and FQNEAQ (reference sequence). V lost 5 bases and J lost 6, with 14 bases in between. The CDR3 spans 13 residues.

This chain's CDR3 is CASSSQGTEEQFF. The CDR3 DNA reads as TGTGCCAGCAGCAGCCAGGGGACTGAGGAGCAGTTCTTC. This chain connects TRBV7-3 to TRBJ2-1; D might be TRBD1 or TRBD2, each matching 6 bases. The CDR3 has 13 residues. The germline CDR1 and CDR2 sequences are SGHTA and FQGTGA. Trimming pared 5 bases from V and 10 bases from J, leaving 15 bases between.

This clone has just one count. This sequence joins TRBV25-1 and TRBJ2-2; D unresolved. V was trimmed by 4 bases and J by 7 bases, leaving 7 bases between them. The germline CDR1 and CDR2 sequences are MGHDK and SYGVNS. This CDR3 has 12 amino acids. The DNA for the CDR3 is TGTGCCAGCAGTGGGCTTCACGGGGAGCTGTTTTTT. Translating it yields CASSGLHGELFF.

The CDR3 nucleotides are TGTGCCAGCCGCCGACTAGCGGGAGGACAAGAGACCCAGTACTTC. It is translated as CASRRLAGGQETQYF. V and J are TRBV27 and TRBJ2-5; 13 positions agree with TRBD2. The germline CDR1 and CDR2 sequences are MNHEY and SMNVEV (reference sequence). CDR3 length equals 15 residues. Unmatched junction bases numbered 5, after V lost 8 bases and J lost 2 bases.

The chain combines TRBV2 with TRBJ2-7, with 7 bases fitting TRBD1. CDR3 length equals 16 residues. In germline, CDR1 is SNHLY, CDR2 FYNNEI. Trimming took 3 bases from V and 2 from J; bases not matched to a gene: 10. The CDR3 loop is CASSDGPGTEAYEQYF. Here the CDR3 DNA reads TGTGCCAGCAGTGACGGTCCCGGGACAGAAGCCTACGAGCAGTACTTC.

CDR3 sequence: CASSLVRGIGYTF. As DNA, the CDR3 is TGTGCCAGCAGTTTAGTACGAGGGATTGGCTACACCTTC. The V gene is TRBV28, the J gene TRBJ1-2; no firm D call. The V end was cut by 2 bases, the J end by 7 bases, with 11 bases between. The CDR3 runs 13 residues. Germline loops: CDR1 MDHEN, CDR2 SYDVKM.